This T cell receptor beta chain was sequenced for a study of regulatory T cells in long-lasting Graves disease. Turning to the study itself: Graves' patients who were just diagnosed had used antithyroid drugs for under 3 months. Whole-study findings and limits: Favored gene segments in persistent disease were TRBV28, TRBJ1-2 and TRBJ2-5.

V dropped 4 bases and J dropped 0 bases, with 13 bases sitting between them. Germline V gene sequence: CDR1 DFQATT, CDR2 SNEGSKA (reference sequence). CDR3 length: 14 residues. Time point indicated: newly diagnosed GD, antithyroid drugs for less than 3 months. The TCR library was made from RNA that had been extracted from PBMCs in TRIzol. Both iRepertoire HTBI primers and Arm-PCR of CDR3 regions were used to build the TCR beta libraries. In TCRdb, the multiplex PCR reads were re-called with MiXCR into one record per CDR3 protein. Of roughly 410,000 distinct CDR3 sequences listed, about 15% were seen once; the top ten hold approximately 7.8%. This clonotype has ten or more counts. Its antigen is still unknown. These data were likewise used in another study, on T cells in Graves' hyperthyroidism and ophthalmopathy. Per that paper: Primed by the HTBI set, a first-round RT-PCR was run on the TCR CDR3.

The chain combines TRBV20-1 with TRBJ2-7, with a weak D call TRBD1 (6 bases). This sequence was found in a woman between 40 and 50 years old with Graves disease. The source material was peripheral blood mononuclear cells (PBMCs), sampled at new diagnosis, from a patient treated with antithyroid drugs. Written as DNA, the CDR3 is TGCAGTGCTAAGGACAGCTACACCTCCTACGAGCAGTACTTC. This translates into CSAKDSYTSYEQYF.